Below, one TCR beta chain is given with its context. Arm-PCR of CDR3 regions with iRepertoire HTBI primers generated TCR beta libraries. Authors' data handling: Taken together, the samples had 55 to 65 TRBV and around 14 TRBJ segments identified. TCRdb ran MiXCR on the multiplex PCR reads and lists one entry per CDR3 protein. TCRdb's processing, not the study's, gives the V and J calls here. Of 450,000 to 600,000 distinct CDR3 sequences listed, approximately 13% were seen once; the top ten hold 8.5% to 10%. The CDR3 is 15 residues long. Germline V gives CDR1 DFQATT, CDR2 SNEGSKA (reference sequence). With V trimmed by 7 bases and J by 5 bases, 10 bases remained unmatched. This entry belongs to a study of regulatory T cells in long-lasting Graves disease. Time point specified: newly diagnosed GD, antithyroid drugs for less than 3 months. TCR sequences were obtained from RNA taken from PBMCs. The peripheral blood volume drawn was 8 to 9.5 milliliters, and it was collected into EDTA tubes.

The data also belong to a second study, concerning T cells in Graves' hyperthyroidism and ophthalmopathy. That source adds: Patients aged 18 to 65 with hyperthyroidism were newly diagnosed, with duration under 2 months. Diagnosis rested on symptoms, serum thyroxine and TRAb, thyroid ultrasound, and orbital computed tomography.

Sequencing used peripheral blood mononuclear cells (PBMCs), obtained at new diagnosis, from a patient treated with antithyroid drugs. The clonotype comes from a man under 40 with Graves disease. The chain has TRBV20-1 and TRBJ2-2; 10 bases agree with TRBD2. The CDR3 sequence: CSVASGSIGTGELFF. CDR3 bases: TGCAGTGTCGCTAGCGGGAGCATAGGAACCGGGGAGCTGTTTTTT.